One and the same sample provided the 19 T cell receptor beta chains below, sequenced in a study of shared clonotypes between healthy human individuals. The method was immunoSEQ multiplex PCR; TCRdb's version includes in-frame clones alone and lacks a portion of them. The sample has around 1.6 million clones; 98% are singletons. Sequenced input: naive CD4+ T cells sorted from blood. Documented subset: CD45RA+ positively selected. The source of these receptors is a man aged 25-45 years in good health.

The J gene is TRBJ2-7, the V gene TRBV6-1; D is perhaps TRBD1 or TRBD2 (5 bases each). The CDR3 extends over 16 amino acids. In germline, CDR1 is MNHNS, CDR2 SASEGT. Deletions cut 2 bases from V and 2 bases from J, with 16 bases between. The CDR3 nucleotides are TGTGCCAGCAGTGAAAGTTGGGGGAGCAAGCCCTACGAGCAGTACTTC. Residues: CASSESWGSKPYEQYF.

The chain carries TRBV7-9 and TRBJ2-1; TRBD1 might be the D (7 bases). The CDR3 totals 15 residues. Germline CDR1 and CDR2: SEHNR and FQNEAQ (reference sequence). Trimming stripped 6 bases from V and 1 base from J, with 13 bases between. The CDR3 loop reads CASRKGAGSYNEQFF. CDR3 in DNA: TGTGCCAGCAGAAAGGGGGCGGGATCCTACAATGAGCAGTTCTTC.

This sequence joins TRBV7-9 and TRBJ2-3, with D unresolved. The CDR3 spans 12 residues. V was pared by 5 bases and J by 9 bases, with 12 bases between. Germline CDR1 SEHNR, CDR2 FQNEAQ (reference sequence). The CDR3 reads CASSPMGLTQYF. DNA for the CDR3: TGTGCCAGCAGCCCGATGGGATTGACGCAGTATTTT.

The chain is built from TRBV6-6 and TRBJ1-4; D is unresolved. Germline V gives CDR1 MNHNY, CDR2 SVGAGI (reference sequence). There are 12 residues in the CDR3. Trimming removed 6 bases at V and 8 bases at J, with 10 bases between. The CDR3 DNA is TGTGCCAGCAGCGGGCGGAGGGAAAAACTGTTTTTT. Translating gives CASSGRREKLFF.

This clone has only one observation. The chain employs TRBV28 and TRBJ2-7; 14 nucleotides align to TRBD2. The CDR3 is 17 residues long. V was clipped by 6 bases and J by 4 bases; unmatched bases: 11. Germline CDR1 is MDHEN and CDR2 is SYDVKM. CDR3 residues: CASRQGLAGVVSYEQYF. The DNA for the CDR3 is TGTGCCAGCAGACAGGGACTAGCGGGGGTGGTGTCTTACGAGCAGTACTTC.

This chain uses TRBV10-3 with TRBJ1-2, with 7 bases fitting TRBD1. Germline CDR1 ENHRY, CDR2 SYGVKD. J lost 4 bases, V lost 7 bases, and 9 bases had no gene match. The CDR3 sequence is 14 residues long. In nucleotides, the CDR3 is TGTGCCATCAACCACGACAGGGAAGGCTATGGCTACACCTTC. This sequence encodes CAINHDREGYGYTF.

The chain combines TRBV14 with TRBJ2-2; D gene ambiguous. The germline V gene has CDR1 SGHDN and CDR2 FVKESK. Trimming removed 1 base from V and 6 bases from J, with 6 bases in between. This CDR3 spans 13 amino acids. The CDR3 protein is CASSQVFAGELFF. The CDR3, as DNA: TGTGCCAGCAGCCAAGTTTTCGCCGGGGAGCTGTTTTTT.

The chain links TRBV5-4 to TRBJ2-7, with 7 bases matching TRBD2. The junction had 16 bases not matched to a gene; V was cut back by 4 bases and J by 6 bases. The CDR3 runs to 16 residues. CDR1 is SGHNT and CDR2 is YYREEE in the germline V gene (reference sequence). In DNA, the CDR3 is TGTGCCAGCAGCCTGGATAATAGCGGATGGGGGGGCGAGCAGTACTTC. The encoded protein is CASSLDNSGWGGEQYF.

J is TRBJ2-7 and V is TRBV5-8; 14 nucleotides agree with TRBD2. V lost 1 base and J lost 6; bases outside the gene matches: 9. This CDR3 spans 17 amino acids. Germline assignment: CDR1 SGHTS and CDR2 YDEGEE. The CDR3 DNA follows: TGTGCCAGCAGCTTGACCGGGACTAGCGGGAGTCTCTCCGAGCAGTACTTC. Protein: CASSLTGTSGSLSEQYF.

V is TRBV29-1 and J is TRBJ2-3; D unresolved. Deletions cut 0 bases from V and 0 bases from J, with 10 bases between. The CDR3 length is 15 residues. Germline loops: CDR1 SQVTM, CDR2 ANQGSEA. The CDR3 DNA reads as TGCAGCGTTGAAGATCTAGTGGGAAGCACAGATACGCAGTATTTT. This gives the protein CSVEDLVGSTDTQYF.

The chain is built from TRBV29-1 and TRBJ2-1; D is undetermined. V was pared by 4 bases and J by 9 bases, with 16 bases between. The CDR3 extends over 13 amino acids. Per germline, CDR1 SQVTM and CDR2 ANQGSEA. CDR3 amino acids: CSVGLGNMPEQFF. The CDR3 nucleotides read TGCAGCGTTGGTCTGGGGAACATGCCTGAGCAGTTCTTC.

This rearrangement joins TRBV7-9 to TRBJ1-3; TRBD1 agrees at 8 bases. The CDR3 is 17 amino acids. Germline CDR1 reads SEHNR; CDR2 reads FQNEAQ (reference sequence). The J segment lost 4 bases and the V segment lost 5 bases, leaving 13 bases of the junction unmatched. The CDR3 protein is CASSQGPGQDLGNTIYF. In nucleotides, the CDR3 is TGTGCCAGCAGCCAAGGCCCGGGACAGGATCTGGGAAACACCATATATTTT.

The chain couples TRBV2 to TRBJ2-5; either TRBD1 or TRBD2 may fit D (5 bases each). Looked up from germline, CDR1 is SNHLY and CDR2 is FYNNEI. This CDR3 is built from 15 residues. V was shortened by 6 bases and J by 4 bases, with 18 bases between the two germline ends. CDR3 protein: CASRERDVGGETQYF. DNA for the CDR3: TGTGCCAGCAGAGAGAGGGACGTCGGCGGAGAGACCCAGTACTTC.

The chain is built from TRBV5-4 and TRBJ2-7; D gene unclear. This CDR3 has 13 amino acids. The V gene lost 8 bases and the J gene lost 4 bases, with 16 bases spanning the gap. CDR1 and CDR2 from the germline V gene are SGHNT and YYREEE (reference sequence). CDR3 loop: CARRAGVRYEQYF. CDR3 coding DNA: TGTGCCAGACGGGCAGGAGTTAGGTACGAGCAGTACTTC.

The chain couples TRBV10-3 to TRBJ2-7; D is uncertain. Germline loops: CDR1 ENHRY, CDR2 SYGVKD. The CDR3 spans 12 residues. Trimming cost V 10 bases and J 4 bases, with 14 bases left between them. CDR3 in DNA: TGTGCCACACGGATGGAACCATACGAGCAGTACTTC. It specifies CATRMEPYEQYF.

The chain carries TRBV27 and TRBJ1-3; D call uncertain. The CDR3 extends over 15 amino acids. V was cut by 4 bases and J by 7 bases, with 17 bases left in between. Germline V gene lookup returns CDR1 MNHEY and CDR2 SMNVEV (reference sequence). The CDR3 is CASSWALAHRNTIYF. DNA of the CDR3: TGTGCCAGCAGTTGGGCACTAGCCCATCGGAACACCATATATTTT.

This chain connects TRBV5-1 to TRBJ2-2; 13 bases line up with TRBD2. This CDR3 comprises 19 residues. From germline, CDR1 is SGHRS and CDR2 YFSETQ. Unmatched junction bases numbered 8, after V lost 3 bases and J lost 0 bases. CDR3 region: CASSSRTSGSGTNTGELFF. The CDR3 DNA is TGCGCCAGCAGCTCCAGGACTAGCGGGAGTGGCACGAACACCGGGGAGCTGTTTTTT.

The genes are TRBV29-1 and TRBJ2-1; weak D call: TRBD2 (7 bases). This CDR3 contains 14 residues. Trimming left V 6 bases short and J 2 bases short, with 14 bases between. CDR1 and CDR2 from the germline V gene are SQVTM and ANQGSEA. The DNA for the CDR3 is TGCAGCGTCCCCCGGGGGGCTACCTACAATGAGCAGTTCTTC. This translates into CSVPRGATYNEQFF.

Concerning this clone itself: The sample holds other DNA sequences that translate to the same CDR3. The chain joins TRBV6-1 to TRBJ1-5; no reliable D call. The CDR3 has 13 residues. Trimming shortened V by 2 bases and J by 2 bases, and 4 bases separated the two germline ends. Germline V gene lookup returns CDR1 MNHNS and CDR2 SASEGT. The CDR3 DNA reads TGTGCCAGCAGTGAACGTGGCAATCAGCCCCAGCATTTT. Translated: CASSERGNQPQHF.